One sample yielded the 20 T cell receptor beta chains listed below, sequenced in a study of OX40 agonist ivuxolimab in advanced cancers. TCRdb's table, derived via immunoSEQ multiplex PCR, lists solely in-frame clones and lacks some. The profile shows 100,000 or so clones, 90% of them singletons. The specimen was CD4+ or CD8+ T cells sorted from blood, collected in a trial of the OX40 agonist ivuxolimab. These receptor sequences come from an adult with an advanced solid tumor such as melanoma, head and neck, liver or kidney cancer.

This clone was seen only once. V and J are TRBV4-1 and TRBJ2-5, with TRBD2 identical over 7 bases. V dropped 1 base and J dropped 1; count of bases not matched to a gene: 12. CDR3 size: 18 residues. Per germline, CDR1 MGHRA and CDR2 YSYEKL. The CDR3 sequence: CASSQVWVSSGPQETQYF. Here the CDR3 DNA reads TGCGCCAGCAGCCAAGTTTGGGTCTCTAGCGGACCCCAAGAGACCCAGTACTTC.

This sequence joins TRBV7-6 and TRBJ2-7; 8 nucleotides line up with TRBD2. The CDR3 runs 15 residues. Per germline, CDR1 SGHVS and CDR2 FNYEAQ. The junction had 9 bases not matched to a gene; V was cut back by 5 bases and J by 3 bases. CDR3 in amino acids: CASSTAAGGLYEQYF. CDR3 DNA: TGTGCCAGCAGCACGGCGGCGGGAGGCCTCTACGAGCAGTACTTC.

V gene TRBV10-3 combines with J gene TRBJ2-1; 16 bases fit TRBD2. J was trimmed by 4 bases and V by 8 bases; bases with no gene match: 8. Germline V gives CDR1 ENHRY, CDR2 SYGVKD. This CDR3 has 17 residues. Here the CDR3 DNA reads TGTGCCATCGGGACTAGCGGGAGGGCGACCCTTTACAATGAGCAGTTCTTC. It translates to CAIGTSGRATLYNEQFF.

This chain uses TRBV6-5 with TRBJ2-3; TRBD1 matches at 10 bases. The CDR3 sequence is 15 residues long. CDR1 is MNHEY, CDR2 SVGAGI, per germline. The trim removed 6 bases at V and 4 bases at J, leaving 7 bases unmatched. For the CDR3, the DNA is TGTGCCAGCAGATCGACAGGGGGCCGGGCAGATACGCAGTATTTT. Translating gives CASRSTGGRADTQYF.

The rearrangement links TRBV7-9 to TRBJ2-7, with D possibly matching TRBD1 (6 bases). This CDR3 has 15 residues. Germline V gene data show CDR1 as SEHNR and CDR2 as FQNEAQ (reference sequence). V was clipped by 1 base and J by 4 bases, with 14 bases between them. CDR3 bases: TGTGCCAGCAGCTTAGGGGTACAGGGTAGTTACGAGCAGTACTTC. Amino acids: CASSLGVQGSYEQYF.

The chain recombines TRBV7-9 with TRBJ1-5, with TRBD1 as a possible D gene (5 bases). V lost 0 bases and J 6 bases, leaving 12 bases between the germline ends. Germline CDR1 SEHNR, CDR2 FQNEAQ (reference sequence). The CDR3 contains 15 residues. CDR3 DNA: TGTGCCAGCAGCTTAGCAGGGCAGGGCGGTCAGCCCCAGCATTTT. This gives the protein CASSLAGQGGQPQHF.

This clone was seen only a few times. The chain recombines TRBV7-9 with TRBJ1-5; a possible D gene is TRBD1 (6 bases). The CDR3 sequence is 14 residues long. Germline assignment: CDR1 SEHNR and CDR2 FQNEAQ (reference sequence). Deletions cut 1 base from V and 6 bases from J, with 10 bases between. The CDR3 nucleotides are TGTGCCAGCAGCTTAGAGGGGGGTAGTCAGCCCCAGCATTTT. This encodes CASSLEGGSQPQHF.

The CDR3: CASSMGTGANEKLFF. The CDR3 DNA sequence: TGTGCCAGCAGTATGGGGACAGGGGCTAATGAAAAACTGTTTTTT. This chain links TRBV27 with TRBJ1-4; 10 nucleotides align to TRBD1. V shed 5 bases and J 3 bases; nucleotides not matched to a gene: 3. Germline V gene data show CDR1 as MNHEY and CDR2 as SMNVEV (reference sequence). This CDR3 region has 15 residues.

The V and J genes are TRBV27 and TRBJ2-3; weak D call: TRBD1 (6 bases). Germline V gives CDR1 MNHEY, CDR2 SMNVEV (reference sequence). This CDR3 has 17 residues. V was cut by 1 base and J by 0 bases, with 14 bases left in between. Here the CDR3 reads CASSLYLQGPSTDTQYF. DNA of the CDR3: TGTGCCAGCAGTTTATACCTCCAGGGGCCTAGCACAGATACGCAGTATTTT.

This rearrangement joins TRBV4-1 to TRBJ1-5; possibly TRBD1 for D (5 bases). The V and J ends lost 1 base and 0 bases respectively, with 10 bases between them. The CDR3 loop spans 16 amino acids. Germline V CDR1 and CDR2: MGHRA, YSYEKL. The CDR3 bases are TGCGCCAGCAGCCAAGGGGACGGCAATAGCAATCAGCCCCAGCATTTT. Translated: CASSQGDGNSNQPQHF.

The chain joins TRBV25-1 to TRBJ2-7; D remains ambiguous. Between the trimmed V and J ends, which lost 1 base and 3 bases, there was a span of 13 bases. Germline loops: CDR1 MGHDK, CDR2 SYGVNS. The length of the CDR3 is 15 residues. CDR3 in amino acids: CASSEFGTAHYEQYF. CDR3 nucleotide sequence: TGTGCCAGCAGTGAATTTGGCACAGCACACTACGAGCAGTACTTC.

V usage is TRBV18 and J usage is TRBJ2-2; D is ambiguous. Germline V gives CDR1 KGHSH, CDR2 LQKENI. V was clipped by 1 base and J by 5 bases, with 14 bases between them. This CDR3 has 16 amino acids. This chain's CDR3 is CASSPRSGRLTGELFF. CDR3 DNA: TGTGCCAGCTCACCACGAAGTGGCAGGCTGACCGGGGAGCTGTTTTTT.

This chain links TRBV14 with TRBJ2-7; no firm D call. The CDR3 spans 14 residues. The V gene lost 1 base and the J gene lost 4 bases, with 11 bases spanning the gap. Germline CDR1 and CDR2: SGHDN and FVKESK. CDR3 bases: TGTGCCAGCAGCCAAGGTCTTTCCCTATACGAGCAGTACTTC. Its translation: CASSQGLSLYEQYF. Looking up the rest from reference TRBV14 and TRBJ2-7 gives the full variable domain: EAGVTQFPSHSVIEKGQTVTLRCDPISGHDNLYWYRRVMGKEIKFLLHFVKESKQDESGMPNNRFLAERTGGTYSTLKVQPAELEDSGVYFCASSQGLSLYEQYFGPGTRLTVT.

The V and J genes are TRBV15 and TRBJ2-1, with a weak D call TRBD1 (6 bases). CDR3 length equals 15 residues. Per the germline V gene, CDR1 is LNHNV and CDR2 is YYDKDF (reference sequence). Between the trimmed V and J ends, which lost 0 bases and 8 bases, there was a span of 14 bases. The chain's CDR3 is CATSRDQGSLDEQFF. For the CDR3, the DNA is TGTGCCACCAGCAGAGATCAGGGGAGCCTCGATGAGCAGTTCTTC.

This rearrangement joins TRBV5-1 to TRBJ1-1; a weak D match, TRBD1 (6 bases). This CDR3 spans 16 amino acids. The germline V gene has CDR1 SGHRS and CDR2 YFSETQ. V was clipped by 2 bases and J by 2 bases, with 16 bases between them. CDR3 amino acids: CASSFGGAAKNTEAFF. The CDR3 region has the DNA TGCGCCAGCAGCTTCGGGGGGGCGGCTAAAAACACTGAAGCTTTCTTT.

The chain recombines TRBV7-9 with TRBJ2-3, with D hard to call. The CDR3 contains 16 residues. In germline, CDR1 is SEHNR, CDR2 FQNEAQ (reference sequence). V lost 0 bases, J lost 1 base, and 11 bases lay in between. The CDR3 spells CASSLAASARTDTQYF. The CDR3 nucleotides are TGTGCCAGCAGCTTAGCCGCGTCCGCACGCACAGATACGCAGTATTTT.

As to this clone: Other DNA sequences of this sample code for an identical CDR3. The V and J genes are TRBV10-3 and TRBJ2-5, with 7 bases aligning to TRBD2. CDR1 is ENHRY, CDR2 SYGVKD, per germline. The CDR3 has 13 residues. The V gene end was trimmed by 2 bases and the J gene end by 4 bases; junction bases not matched to a gene: 1. The CDR3 region is CAISEGRGETQYF. CDR3 sequence (DNA): TGTGCCATCAGTGAGGGGAGGGGAGAGACCCAGTACTTC.

V and J are TRBV5-1 and TRBJ2-2; D unresolved. Germline V gene sequence: CDR1 SGHRS, CDR2 YFSETQ. Between the trimmed V and J ends, which lost 0 bases and 4 bases, there was a span of 4 bases. The CDR3 covers 13 residues. The DNA of the CDR3 is TGCGCCAGCAGCTTGGAGGCCACCGGGGAGCTGTTTTTT. Its protein product is CASSLEATGELFF.

In nucleotides, the CDR3 is TGTGCCAGCAGCGTAACTCCCGGGAGGGGAGACAATGAGCAGTTCTTC. Residues: CASSVTPGRGDNEQFF. The chain carries TRBV9 and TRBJ2-1, with TRBD2 identical over 8 bases. The germline CDR1 and CDR2 sequences are SGDLS and YYNGEE. CDR3 length: 16 amino acids. Trimming at V came to 1 base and at J to 5 bases, leaving 8 bases not matched to a gene.

The J gene is TRBJ2-6, the V gene TRBV6-4; a possible D gene is TRBD1 (5 bases). Germline CDR1 MRHNA, CDR2 SNTAGT. Deletions cut 0 bases from V and 2 bases from J, with 8 bases between. This CDR3 is 16 amino acids long. The CDR3 DNA is TGTGCCAGCAGTGACTCCGGCAGGGCTGGGGCCAACGTCCTGACTTTC. Translation: CASSDSGRAGANVLTF.